These 16 T cell receptor beta chains came from one sample sequenced in a study of blood T cell repertoires in COVID-19 (TCRdb year 2020). The method was the immunoSEQ multiplex PCR assay. Not all clones reach the TCRdb copy of this immuneACCESS table, which keeps in-frame sequences only. Checked studies attribute under half of the gap to unresolved V genes and leave the rest unexplained. This sample has 300,000 to 350,000 clones in its table, and about 90% of those were observed once. The ten largest clones add up to over 6% of the sample. The sequencing sample was made of peripheral blood. Receptors were obtained from a woman in her 50s with COVID-19, enrolled during active disease.

J is TRBJ2-3 and V is TRBV3-1 (or the pseudogene TRBV3-2), with a possible D match to TRBD2 (6 bases). Germline V gives CDR1 LGHDT, CDR2 YNNKEL (reference sequence). Between the trimmed V and J ends, which lost 6 bases and 4 bases, there was a span of 14 bases. This CDR3 spans 14 amino acids. CDR3 nucleotide sequence: TGTGCCAGCAGACCCAGGAGGGCAGCAGATACGCAGTATTTT. This gives the protein CASRPRRAADTQYF.

The chain combines TRBV7-6 with TRBJ2-2; D remains ambiguous. Germline V lookup: CDR1 SGHVS, CDR2 FNYEAQ. The CDR3 length is 16 residues. Trimming removed 5 bases at V and 0 bases at J, with 13 bases between. The CDR3 bases are TGTGCCAGCAGCCGCTCCGGTACTACGAACACCGGGGAGCTGTTTTTT. Translated, it gives CASSRSGTTNTGELFF.

This clone has a handful of counts. The rearrangement links TRBV27 to TRBJ2-7; D might be TRBD2 (5 bases). The CDR3 totals 15 residues. The germline gives CDR1 MNHEY, CDR2 SMNVEV (reference sequence). Trimming removed 7 bases at V and 1 base at J, with 17 bases between. DNA of the CDR3: TGTGCCAGCAAAGACGTCAGCGGTCCATCCTACGAGCAGTACTTC. Translation: CASKDVSGPSYEQYF.

This chain joins TRBV7-2 and TRBJ2-5; TRBD2 might be the D (6 bases). Trimming took 2 bases from V and 4 from J, leaving 8 bases between them. Per the germline V gene, CDR1 is SGHTA and CDR2 is FQGNSA. The CDR3 runs to 13 residues. The CDR3 bases are TGTGCCAGCAGCTTAAGGGGAGGAGAGACCCAGTACTTC. Its translation: CASSLRGGETQYF.

This clone was counted a few times. The chain uses TRBV5-1 and TRBJ2-2, with D possibly TRBD2 on 6 matching bases. Per germline, CDR1 SGHRS and CDR2 YFSETQ. The length of the CDR3 is 15 residues. The germline V and J ends were trimmed by 1 base and 6 bases, with 13 bases remaining between them. The CDR3, as DNA: TGCGCCAGCAGCTTGTACACTAGCTCCTCCGGGGAGCTGTTTTTT. Its translation is CASSLYTSSSGELFF.

The chain recombines TRBV5-8 with TRBJ2-3, with D maybe TRBD1 (6 bases). Germline loops: CDR1 SGHTS, CDR2 YDEGEE. The V end was cut by 0 bases, the J end by 2 bases, with 10 bases between. The CDR3 runs to 15 residues. CDR3 sequence reads: CASSLGAGVTDTQYF. In DNA form, the CDR3 reads TGTGCCAGCAGCTTGGGGGCAGGGGTCACAGATACGCAGTATTTT.

The gene calls are TRBV2 and TRBJ1-6, with D uncertain. V lost 6 bases, J lost 0 bases, and 6 bases lay in between. The V gene's germline CDR1 is SNHLY and CDR2 FYNNEI. This CDR3 spans 14 amino acids. CDR3 residues: CASRGSSYNSPLHF. The CDR3 nucleotides read TGTGCCAGCAGGGGGAGCTCCTATAATTCACCCCTCCACTTT.

This chain uses TRBV7-2 with TRBJ1-6; D call uncertain. Germline V gene lookup returns CDR1 SGHTA and CDR2 FQGNSA. This CDR3 is 14 amino acids long. Trimming removed 1 base at V and 6 bases at J, with 7 bases between. The CDR3 is CASSLGSINSPLHF. For the CDR3, the DNA is TGTGCCAGCAGCTTAGGCAGTATTAATTCACCCCTCCACTTT. Drawing the rest from reference TRBV7-2 and TRBJ1-6, the complete variable domain is GAGVSQSPSNKVTEKGKDVELRCDPISGHTALYWYRQSLGQGLEFLIYFQGNSAPDKSGLPSDRFSAERTGGSVSTLTIQRTQQEDSAVYLCASSLGSINSPLHFGNGTRLTVT.

The genes are TRBV7-8 and TRBJ2-2; 10 positions agree with TRBD2. The CDR3 totals 17 residues. The germline V gene encodes CDR1 SGHVS and CDR2 FQNEAQ. Trimming took 5 bases from V and 4 from J; bases not matched to a gene: 10. CDR3 residues: CASSLSWRLAGTGELFF. Here the CDR3 DNA reads TGTGCCAGCAGCCTAAGCTGGAGACTAGCGGGCACCGGGGAGCTGTTTTTT.

There are a few counts of this clone. The chain couples TRBV6-1 to TRBJ2-7; TRBD2 matches at 9 bases. Germline V gene lookup returns CDR1 MNHNS and CDR2 SASEGT. V dropped 4 bases and J dropped 2; count of bases not matched to a gene: 3. The CDR3 has 14 residues. CDR3 DNA sequence: TGTGCCAGCAGTGTAGCGGGAGTACCCTACGAGCAGTACTTC. Its translation is CASSVAGVPYEQYF.

The chain carries TRBV18 and TRBJ1-1; TRBD1 agrees at 7 bases. CDR1 KGHSH and CDR2 LQKENI come from the germline V gene. J gave up 1 base and V 8 bases, and 4 bases lay outside the gene matches. The CDR3 is made up of 13 amino acids. CDR3 coding DNA: TGTGCCAGCCTGGGACAGCCGAACACTGAAGCTTTCTTT. It codes for CASLGQPNTEAFF.

V gene TRBV27 combines with J gene TRBJ2-7; 7 bases map to TRBD2. CDR3 length: 14 amino acids. V gave up 4 bases and J gave up 3 bases; unmatched junction bases: 6. CDR1 MNHEY and CDR2 SMNVEV come from the germline V gene (reference sequence). Written as DNA, the CDR3 is TGTGCCAGCAGTTGGGGGGGACCAGACTACGAGCAGTACTTC. Translated, it gives CASSWGGPDYEQYF.

V usage is TRBV7-2 and J usage is TRBJ1-1; D not resolved. V dropped 1 base and J dropped 0 bases, with 6 bases sitting between them. This CDR3 comprises 14 residues. The germline gives CDR1 SGHTA, CDR2 FQGNSA. The CDR3: CASSLDGLNTEAFF. The CDR3 DNA reads as TGTGCCAGCAGCTTAGATGGCCTGAACACTGAAGCTTTCTTT. Combining the CDR3 with reference TRBV7-2 and TRBJ1-1 gives the whole variable domain GAGVSQSPSNKVTEKGKDVELRCDPISGHTALYWYRQSLGQGLEFLIYFQGNSAPDKSGLPSDRFSAERTGGSVSTLTIQRTQQEDSAVYLCASSLDGLNTEAFFGQGTRLTVV.

The rearrangement uses TRBV5-1 and TRBJ2-6, with D possibly matching TRBD1 (6 bases). Trimming took 4 bases from V and 3 from J, leaving 17 bases between them. The germline V gene encodes CDR1 SGHRS and CDR2 YFSETQ. CDR3 size: 17 residues. The CDR3 DNA sequence: TGCGCCAGCAGCGATTGGACAGCCACTTTTGGGGCCAACGTCCTGACTTTC. This translates into CASSDWTATFGANVLTF.

This clone was recorded once. The CDR3 spells CASSLTGQTYEQYF. CDR3 coding DNA: TGTGCCAGCAGCTTGACGGGACAGACCTACGAGCAGTACTTC. The chain employs TRBV7-2 and TRBJ2-7; 7 nucleotides match TRBD1. The V segment lost 3 bases and the J segment 2 bases; nucleotides outside the gene matches: 4. From germline, CDR1 is SGHTA and CDR2 FQGNSA. This CDR3 comprises 14 residues.

This clone was observed once. The chain is built from TRBV15 and TRBJ2-2; no clear D. Trimming removed 1 base at V and 2 bases at J, with 11 bases between. The germline V gene has CDR1 LNHNV and CDR2 YYDKDF (reference sequence). This CDR3 spans 16 amino acids. CDR3 DNA sequence: TGTGCCACCAGCAGAGGTCAGGTGACCAACACCGGGGAGCTGTTTTTT. Its protein product is CATSRGQVTNTGELFF.